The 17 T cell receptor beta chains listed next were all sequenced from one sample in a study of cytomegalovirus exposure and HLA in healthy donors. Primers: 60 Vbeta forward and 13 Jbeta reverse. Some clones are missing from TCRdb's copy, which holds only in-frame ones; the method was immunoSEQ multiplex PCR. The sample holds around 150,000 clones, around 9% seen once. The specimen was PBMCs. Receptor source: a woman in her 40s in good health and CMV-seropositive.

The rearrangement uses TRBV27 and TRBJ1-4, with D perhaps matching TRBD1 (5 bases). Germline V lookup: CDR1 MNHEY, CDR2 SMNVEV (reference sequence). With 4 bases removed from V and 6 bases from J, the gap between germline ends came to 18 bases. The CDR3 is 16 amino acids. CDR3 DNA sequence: TGTGCCAGCAGTTCCTATGGGGGGGGTAGTGATGAAAAACTGTTTTTT. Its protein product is CASSSYGGGSDEKLFF.

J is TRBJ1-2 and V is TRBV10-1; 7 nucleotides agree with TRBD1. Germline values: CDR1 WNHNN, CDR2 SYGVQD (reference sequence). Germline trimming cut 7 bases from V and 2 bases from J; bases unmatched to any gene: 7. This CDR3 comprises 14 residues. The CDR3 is CASKPRTGNYGYTF. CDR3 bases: TGCGCCAGCAAGCCTAGGACAGGCAACTATGGCTACACCTTC.

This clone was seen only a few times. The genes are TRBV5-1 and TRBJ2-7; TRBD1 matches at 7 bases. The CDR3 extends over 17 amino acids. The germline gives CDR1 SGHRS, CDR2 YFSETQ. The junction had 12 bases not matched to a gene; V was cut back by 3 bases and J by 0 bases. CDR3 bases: TGCGCCAGCAGCTACTACACCGGGACAGCGAACTCCTACGAGCAGTACTTC. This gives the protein CASSYYTGTANSYEQYF.

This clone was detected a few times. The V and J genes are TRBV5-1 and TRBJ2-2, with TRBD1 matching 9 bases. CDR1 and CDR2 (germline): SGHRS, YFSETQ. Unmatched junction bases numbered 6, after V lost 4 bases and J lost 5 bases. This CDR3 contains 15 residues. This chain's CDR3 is CASSEGDRATGELFF. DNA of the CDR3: TGCGCCAGCAGCGAAGGGGACAGGGCGACCGGGGAGCTGTTTTTT. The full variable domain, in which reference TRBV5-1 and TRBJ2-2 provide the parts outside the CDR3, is KAGVTQTPRYLIKTRGQQVTLSCSPISGHRSVSWYQQTPGQGLQFLFEYFSETQRNKGNFPGRFSGRQFSNSRSEMNVSTLELGDSALYLCASSEGDRATGELFFGEGSRLTVL.

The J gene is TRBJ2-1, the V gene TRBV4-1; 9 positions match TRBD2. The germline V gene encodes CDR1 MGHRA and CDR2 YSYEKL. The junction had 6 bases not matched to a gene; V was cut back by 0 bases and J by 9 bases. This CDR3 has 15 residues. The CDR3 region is CASSQEKRGAPEQFF. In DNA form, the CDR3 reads TGCGCCAGCAGCCAAGAAAAGCGGGGGGCGCCTGAGCAGTTCTTC.

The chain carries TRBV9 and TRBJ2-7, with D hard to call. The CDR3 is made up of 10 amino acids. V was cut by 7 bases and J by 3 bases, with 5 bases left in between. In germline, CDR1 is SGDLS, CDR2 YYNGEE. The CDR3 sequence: CASPIYEQYF. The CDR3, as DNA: TGTGCCAGCCCTATCTACGAGCAGTACTTC. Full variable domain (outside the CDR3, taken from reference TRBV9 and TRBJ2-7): DSGVTQTPKHLITATGQRVTLRCSPRSGDLSVYWYQQSLDQGLQFLIQYYNGEERAKGNILERFSAQQFPDLHSELNLSSLELGDSALYFCASPIYEQYFGPGTRLTVT.

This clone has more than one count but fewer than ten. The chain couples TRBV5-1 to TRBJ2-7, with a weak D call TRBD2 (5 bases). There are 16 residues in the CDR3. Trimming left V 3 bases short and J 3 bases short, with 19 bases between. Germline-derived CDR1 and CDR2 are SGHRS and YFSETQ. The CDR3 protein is CASSWTALGGDYEQYF. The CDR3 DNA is TGCGCCAGCAGCTGGACTGCCCTCGGTGGGGACTACGAGCAGTACTTC.

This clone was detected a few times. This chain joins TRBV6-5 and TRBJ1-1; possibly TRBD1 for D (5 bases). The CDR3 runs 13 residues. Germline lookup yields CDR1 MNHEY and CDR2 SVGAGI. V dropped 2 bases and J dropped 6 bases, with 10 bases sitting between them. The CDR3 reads CASSYRGGAEAFF. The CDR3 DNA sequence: TGTGCCAGCAGTTACAGGGGAGGCGCTGAAGCTTTCTTT.

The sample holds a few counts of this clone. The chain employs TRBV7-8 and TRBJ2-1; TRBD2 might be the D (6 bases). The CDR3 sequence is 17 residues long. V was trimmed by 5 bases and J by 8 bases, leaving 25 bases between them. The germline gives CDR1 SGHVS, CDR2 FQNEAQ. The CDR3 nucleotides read TGTGCCAGCAGCCAAGGGAGGTCGAACATCCTAGGCGATGAGCAGTTCTTC. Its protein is CASSQGRSNILGDEQFF.

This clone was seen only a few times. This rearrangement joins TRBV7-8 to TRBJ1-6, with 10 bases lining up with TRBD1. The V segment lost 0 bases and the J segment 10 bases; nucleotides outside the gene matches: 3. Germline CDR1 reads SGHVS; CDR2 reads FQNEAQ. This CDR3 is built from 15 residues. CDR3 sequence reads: CASSLATGGESPLHF. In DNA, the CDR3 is TGTGCCAGCAGCTTAGCGACAGGGGGCGAATCACCCCTCCACTTT.

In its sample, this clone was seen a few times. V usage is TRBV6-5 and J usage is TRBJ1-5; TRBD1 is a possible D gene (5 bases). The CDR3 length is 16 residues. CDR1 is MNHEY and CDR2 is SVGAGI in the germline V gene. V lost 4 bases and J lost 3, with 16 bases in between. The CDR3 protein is CASSSSPGGYNQPQHF. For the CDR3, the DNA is TGTGCCAGCAGTTCCTCACCGGGGGGGTACAATCAGCCCCAGCATTTT.

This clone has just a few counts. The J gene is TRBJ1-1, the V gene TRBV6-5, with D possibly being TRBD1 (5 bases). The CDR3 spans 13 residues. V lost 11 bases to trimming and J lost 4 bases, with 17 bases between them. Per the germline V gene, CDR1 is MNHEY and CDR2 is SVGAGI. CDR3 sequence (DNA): TGTGCCCGACGCGGGGCAAGGGGCACTGAAGCTTTCTTT. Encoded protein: CARRGARGTEAFF.

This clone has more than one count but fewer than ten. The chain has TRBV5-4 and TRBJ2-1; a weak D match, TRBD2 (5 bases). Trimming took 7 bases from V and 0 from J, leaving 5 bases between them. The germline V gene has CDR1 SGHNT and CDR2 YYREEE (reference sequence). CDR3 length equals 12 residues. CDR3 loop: CASGGSYNEQFF. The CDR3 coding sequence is TGTGCCAGCGGAGGCTCCTACAATGAGCAGTTCTTC.

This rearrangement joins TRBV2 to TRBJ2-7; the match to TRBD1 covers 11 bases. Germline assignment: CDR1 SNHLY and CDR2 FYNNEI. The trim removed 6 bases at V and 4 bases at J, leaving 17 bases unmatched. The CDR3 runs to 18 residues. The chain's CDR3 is CASSFPSGQGDSKYEQYF. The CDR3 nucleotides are TGTGCCAGCAGCTTCCCCTCGGGACAGGGGGATTCTAAGTACGAGCAGTACTTC.

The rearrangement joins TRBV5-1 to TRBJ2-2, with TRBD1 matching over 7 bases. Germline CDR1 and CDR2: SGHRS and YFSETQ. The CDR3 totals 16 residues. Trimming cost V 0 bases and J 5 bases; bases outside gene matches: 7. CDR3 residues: CASSLGGGRTTGELFF. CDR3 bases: TGCGCCAGCAGCTTGGGAGGGGGCAGGACTACCGGGGAGCTGTTTTTT.

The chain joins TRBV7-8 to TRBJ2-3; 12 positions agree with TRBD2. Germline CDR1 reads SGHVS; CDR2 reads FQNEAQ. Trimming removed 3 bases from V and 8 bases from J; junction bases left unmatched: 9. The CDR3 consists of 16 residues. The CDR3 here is CASSFELAGGFGTQYF. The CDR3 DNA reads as TGTGCCAGCAGCTTTGAACTAGCGGGGGGCTTTGGTACGCAGTATTTT.

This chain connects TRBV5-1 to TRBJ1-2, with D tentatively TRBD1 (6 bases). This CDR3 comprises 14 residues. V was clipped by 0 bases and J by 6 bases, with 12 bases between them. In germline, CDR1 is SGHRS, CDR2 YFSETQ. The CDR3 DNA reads TGCGCCAGCAGCTTGGCCCAGGGGAAAGATGGCTACACCTTC. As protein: CASSLAQGKDGYTF.